A selection of T cell receptor beta chains follows, all from one sample in a study of blood T cell repertoires in COVID-19. Sequenced by immunoSEQ multiplex PCR; TCRdb stores in-frame clones only, minus some. The sample shows roughly 440,000 clones, approximately 89% of them seen only once. Sequencing was carried out using peripheral blood. These receptors originate from a woman aged 50 to 65 with COVID-19, enrolled during active disease. Both conserved end residues are part of each CDR3. D genes are given only for firm matches. Some rows have no size entry. The others give once, few or many, or a class for an expanded clone.

clone size,D gene,CDR3 length,J gene,V gene,CDR3 protein,CDR3 DNA
NA,NA,14,TRBJ1-5,TRBV2,CASSENRDGQPQHF,TGTGCCAGCAGTGAAAACAGGGATGGCCAGCCCCAGCATTTT
NA,TRBD1,11,TRBJ1-2,TRBV27,CASGDRVGYTF,TGTGCCAGCGGTGACAGGGTCGGCTACACCTTC
NA,NA,16,TRBJ2-1,TRBV3-1/TRBV3-2,CASSQYGPGVQGEQFF,TGTGCCAGCAGCCAATATGGTCCAGGGGTTCAGGGTGAGCAGTTCTTC
few,TRBD1,14,TRBJ2-7,TRBV11-1,CASSLMGQAYEQYF,TGTGCCAGCAGCTTAATGGGACAGGCCTACGAGCAGTACTTC
NA,NA,13,TRBJ1-1,TRBV6-1,CASSDQGYTEAFF,TGTGCCAGCAGTGATCAGGGGTACACTGAAGCTTTCTTT
NA,NA,15,TRBJ2-7,TRBV27,CASSVQGSYTYEQYF,TGTGCCAGCAGCGTACAGGGCTCCTACACCTACGAGCAGTACTTC
NA,TRBD1,17,TRBJ1-2,TRBV5-6,CASSLTGQGHSHYGYTF,TGTGCCAGCAGCTTGACCGGACAGGGCCATTCTCATTATGGCTACACCTTC
NA,TRBD1,14,TRBJ1-4,TRBV9,CASSPGDRGYKLFF,TGTGCCAGCAGCCCAGGGGACAGGGGGTATAAACTGTTTTTT
once,TRBD2,17,TRBJ2-7,TRBV11-2,CASSPRGSSGESHEQYF,TGTGCCAGCAGCCCACGAGGGAGTAGCGGGGAGTCTCACGAGCAGTACTTC
NA,TRBD1,14,TRBJ1-4,TRBV19,CASVRTGVDEKLFF,TGTGCCAGTGTTAGGACAGGTGTTGATGAAAAACTGTTTTTT
few,NA,13,TRBJ1-5,TRBV2,CASSDRVQQPQHF,TGTGCCAGCAGTGACAGGGTCCAGCAGCCCCAGCATTTT
NA,TRBD2,14,TRBJ2-7,TRBV9,CASSVAGGGYEQYF,TGTGCCAGCAGCGTAGCAGGCGGGGGGTACGAGCAGTACTTC
NA,NA,13,TRBJ1-2,TRBV30,CAWSVGGAYGYTF,TGTGCCTGGAGTGTAGGAGGGGCCTATGGCTACACCTTC
NA,TRBD1,16,TRBJ1-1,TRBV9,CASSVASGQGNTEAFF,TGTGCCAGCAGCGTAGCATCGGGACAGGGTAACACTGAAGCTTTCTTT
NA,TRBD1,13,TRBJ1-1,TRBV10-3,CAICRTGGDEAFF,TGTGCCATCTGTAGGACAGGGGGGGATGAAGCTTTCTTT
NA,TRBD2,14,TRBJ2-7,TRBV27,CASSLGLAGFEQYF,TGTGCCAGCAGTTTAGGGCTAGCGGGGTTCGAGCAGTACTTC
NA,NA,14,TRBJ1-1,TRBV6-1,CASSEVGGSTEAFF,TGTGCCAGCAGTGAAGTTGGGGGGAGCACTGAAGCTTTCTTT
NA,NA,14,TRBJ1-1,TRBV7-9,CASSFKGSYTEAFF,TGTGCCAGCAGCTTTAAGGGGTCCTACACTGAAGCTTTCTTT
NA,NA,15,TRBJ2-7,TRBV7-2,CASSLDSSTSDEQYF,TGTGCCAGCAGCTTGGACAGTAGTACTTCCGACGAGCAGTACTTC
NA,NA,14,TRBJ2-7,TRBV21-1,CASISRAGRGEQYF,TGTGCCAGCATTTCCCGGGCCGGAAGGGGCGAGCAGTACTTC
NA,NA,13,TRBJ2-2,TRBV7-9,CASSWGTTGELFF,TGTGCCAGCAGCTGGGGGACAACCGGGGAGCTGTTTTTT
NA,TRBD2,17,TRBJ2-1,TRBV4-1,CASSHSAPRGGNNEQFF,TGCGCCAGCAGCCATTCGGCCCCTCGGGGGGGTAACAATGAGCAGTTCTTC
NA,NA,16,TRBJ1-2,TRBV10-1,CASSEAQRGSNYGYTF,TGCGCCAGCAGTGAGGCGCAAAGGGGGTCTAACTATGGCTACACCTTC
few,TRBD1,13,TRBJ1-1,TRBV6-5,CASSRTGGTEAFF,TGTGCCAGCAGCCGAACAGGGGGCACTGAAGCTTTCTTT
NA,TRBD1,14,TRBJ1-1,TRBV5-1,CASSAGTVNTEAFF,TGCGCCAGCAGCGCCGGGACAGTGAACACTGAAGCTTTCTTT
NA,TRBD1,13,TRBJ2-1,TRBV19,CATSRDRYNEQFF,TGTGCCACCTCCCGGGACAGATACAATGAGCAGTTCTTC
NA,TRBD1,16,TRBJ1-2,TRBV12-5,CASGSYGDRGRRGYTF,TGTGCTAGTGGTTCTTATGGAGACAGGGGGCGCCGAGGCTACACCTTC
NA,NA,16,TRBJ2-7,TRBV15,CATSRDFTESSYEQYF,TGTGCCACCAGCAGAGATTTCACAGAAAGCTCCTACGAGCAGTACTTC
NA,NA,13,TRBJ1-2,TRBV10-1,CASSDSASYGYTF,TGCGCCAGCAGTGATTCAGCGTCTTATGGTTACACCTTC
NA,TRBD2,17,TRBJ2-5,TRBV7-7,CASSLVGLAGGQETQYF,TGTGCCAGCAGCTTAGTGGGCCTAGCGGGGGGCCAAGAGACCCAGTACTTC
NA,NA,13,TRBJ1-5,TRBV24-1,CATSISGNQPQHF,TGTGCCACCAGTATAAGCGGAAATCAGCCCCAGCATTTT
few,NA,15,TRBJ1-1,TRBV7-8,CASSLGWEMNTEAFF,TGTGCCAGCAGCTTAGGGTGGGAGATGAACACTGAAGCTTTCTTT
few,NA,15,TRBJ1-5,TRBV19,CASSSPRGGGQPQHF,TGTGCCAGTAGTAGCCCAAGGGGGGGTGGTCAGCCCCAGCATTTT
NA,NA,17,TRBJ1-5,TRBV2,CASSGLGGANSNQPQHF,TGTGCCAGCAGTGGCCTAGGAGGGGCTAATAGCAATCAGCCCCAGCATTTT
NA,NA,14,TRBJ1-3,TRBV19,CASSIGSGGNTIYF,TGTGCCAGTAGTATCGGATCGGGTGGAAACACCATATATTTT
NA,TRBD1,14,TRBJ2-7,TRBV6-5,CASSRGTSTYEQYF,TGTGCCAGCAGCAGGGGGACGTCTACCTACGAGCAGTACTTC
NA,TRBD2,16,TRBJ2-2,TRBV30,CAWSVGSGGSSGELFF,TGTGCCTGGAGTGTAGGGAGCGGGGGGAGTAGCGGGGAGCTGTTTTTT
NA,NA,14,TRBJ1-5,TRBV3-1/TRBV3-2,CASSSIGGNQPQHF,TGTGCCAGCAGCTCGATCGGGGGCAATCAGCCCCAGCATTTT
NA,NA,15,TRBJ1-6,TRBV5-1,CASSLTPRGDSPLHF,TGCGCCAGCAGCTTGACGCCCCGGGGGGATTCACCCCTCCACTTT
NA,NA,14,TRBJ1-2,TRBV11-2,CASSLAPGGYGYTF,TGTGCCAGCAGCTTAGCCCCTGGCGGCTATGGCTACACCTTC
once,TRBD2,17,TRBJ2-3,TRBV4-2,CASSQEPSGGARDTQYF,TGTGCCAGCAGCCAAGAACCTAGCGGGGGGGCCCGCGATACGCAGTATTTT
NA,NA,16,TRBJ2-7,TRBV5-1,CASSLVTGKPYYEQYF,TGCGCCAGCAGCTTGGTAACAGGAAAGCCCTACTACGAGCAGTACTTC
NA,TRBD1,15,TRBJ2-2,TRBV5-4,CASSPRQGIAGELFF,TGTGCCAGCAGTCCCCGACAGGGGATCGCCGGGGAGCTGTTTTTT
NA,TRBD1,12,TRBJ1-2,TRBV6-6,CASSPGTVGYTF,TGTGCCAGCAGCCCCGGGACAGTCGGCTACACCTTC
NA,NA,12,TRBJ2-2,TRBV5-8,CASSRESGELFF,TGTGCCAGCAGCCGGGAGTCCGGGGAGCTGTTTTTT
NA,TRBD1,15,TRBJ2-2,TRBV19,CASSGGQGKAGELFF,TGTGCCAGTAGTGGCGGACAGGGGAAAGCCGGGGAGCTGTTTTTT
NA,TRBD1,15,TRBJ2-2,TRBV5-1,CASSLGDRDTGELFF,TGCGCCAGCAGTCTCGGGGACAGGGACACCGGGGAGCTGTTTTTT
NA,TRBD1,10,TRBJ2-7,TRBV2,CASRGQEPYF,TGTGCCAGCAGGGGACAGGAACCGTACTTC
NA,NA,13,TRBJ1-4,TRBV5-1,CASSPDWMEKLFF,TGCGCCAGCAGCCCGGACTGGATGGAAAAACTGTTTTTT
few,NA,14,TRBJ1-6,TRBV6-5,CASSYRGNHSPLHF,TGTGCCAGCAGTTACAGGGGGAACCATTCACCCCTCCACTTT
NA,NA,13,TRBJ2-7,TRBV12-3/TRBV12-4,CASSPTGPYEQYF,TGTGCCAGCAGCCCAACTGGGCCCTACGAGCAGTACTTC
NA,NA,15,TRBJ1-6,TRBV4-2,CASSQEDRNNSPLHF,TGTGCCAGCAGCCAAGAGGACAGAAATAATTCACCCCTCCACTTT
NA,NA,13,TRBJ1-1,TRBV11-2,CASGRGLGTEAFF,TGTGCCAGCGGGCGAGGACTGGGCACTGAAGCTTTCTTT
NA,NA,17,TRBJ1-2,TRBV5-4,CASSLGSVGPAGYGYTF,TGTGCCAGCAGCTTGGGTTCAGTGGGTCCAGCGGGCTATGGCTACACCTTC
NA,NA,15,TRBJ1-2,TRBV27,CASSRDSIANYGYTF,TGTGCCAGCAGTCGAGACAGTATAGCTAACTATGGCTACACCTTC
NA,TRBD2,15,TRBJ2-5,TRBV2,CASSEERGEGETQYF,TGTGCCAGCAGTGAGGAGCGGGGGGAGGGAGAGACCCAGTACTTC
NA,NA,15,TRBJ1-4,TRBV6-4,CASSDLEGNNEKLFF,TGTGCCAGCAGTGACTTGGAGGGTAATAATGAAAAACTGTTTTTT
NA,NA,13,TRBJ1-1,TRBV7-2,CASSLSTYTEAFF,TGTGCCAGCAGCTTATCTACCTACACTGAAGCTTTCTTT
NA,TRBD2,15,TRBJ2-3,TRBV7-9,CASSPSGGAQDTQYF,TGTGCCAGCAGCCCAAGCGGGGGGGCCCAAGATACGCAGTATTTT
NA,TRBD1,16,TRBJ2-1,TRBV27,CASFSWGTGGYNEQFF,TGTGCCAGCTTCTCCTGGGGGACAGGGGGTTACAATGAGCAGTTCTTC